These 27 T cell receptor beta chains were sequenced from one sample in a study of shared clonotypes between healthy human individuals. Clones were sequenced by immunoSEQ multiplex PCR, and TCRdb holds only the in-frame ones, with some missing. This table has a few million clones, 85% to 95% appearing once. The specimen was naive CD4+ T cells from PBMCs. The subset was: CD45RA+ positively selected. The receptor set was obtained from a young man in good health. Some clones in this sample may be carry-over from other donors' samples.

This chain joins TRBV7-2 and TRBJ1-1, with D maybe TRBD1 (5 bases). V shed 2 bases and J shed 4 bases, with 14 bases lying between them. The CDR3 contains 15 residues. The germline V gene has CDR1 SGHTA and CDR2 FQGNSA. The CDR3 nucleotides are TGTGCCAGCAGCTTACTACTCGGGGCGCCCACTGAAGCTTTCTTT. Translating gives CASSLLLGAPTEAFF. The variable domain in full, with the rest retrieved from reference TRBV7-2 and TRBJ1-1, is GAGVSQSPSNKVTEKGKDVELRCDPISGHTALYWYRQSLGQGLEFLIYFQGNSAPDKSGLPSDRFSAERTGGSVSTLTIQRTQQEDSAVYLCASSLLLGAPTEAFFGQGTRLTVV.

A remark on this clone: Other DNA variants within this sample encode the same CDR3. The chain uses TRBV28 and TRBJ2-1, with D unresolved. Germline CDR1 reads MDHEN; CDR2 reads SYDVKM. The V end lost 8 bases, the J end lost 0 bases, and 11 bases lay between the germline ends. The CDR3 sequence is 14 residues long. CDR3 nucleotide sequence: TGTGCCAGCTCGTTAATGGGCTCCTACAATGAGCAGTTCTTC. This codes for CASSLMGSYNEQFF.

This rearrangement joins TRBV13 to TRBJ2-1; D is unresolved. Deletions cut 5 bases from V and 5 bases from J, with 22 bases between. This CDR3 spans 17 amino acids. Per germline, CDR1 PRHDT and CDR2 FYEKMQ (reference sequence). The CDR3 loop is CASSPWVQSQHDNEQFF. The CDR3 DNA is TGTGCCAGCAGCCCTTGGGTTCAGTCACAGCATGACAATGAGCAGTTCTTC.

Only one count was recorded for this clone. V is TRBV5-4 and J is TRBJ2-7; D assignment may be TRBD1 or TRBD2 (6 bases each). Looked up from germline, CDR1 is SGHNT and CDR2 is YYREEE (reference sequence). This CDR3 has 15 amino acids. Trimming shortened V by 3 bases and J by 0 bases, and 13 bases separated the two germline ends. The CDR3 region is CASSSGDKSSYEQYF. DNA of the CDR3: TGTGCCAGCAGCTCGGGGGACAAGAGCTCCTACGAGCAGTACTTC.

This sequence joins TRBV5-8 and TRBJ1-2; no definite D call. Germline V gene sequence: CDR1 SGHTS, CDR2 YDEGEE. V lost 4 bases and J lost 8, with 9 bases in between. CDR3 size: 11 residues. CDR3 DNA sequence: TGTGCCAGCAGCCCCCGTTCCGGCTACACCTTC. It encodes CASSPRSGYTF.

The genes are TRBV5-1 and TRBJ2-7, with TRBD2 matching over 7 bases. J lost 6 bases, V lost 9 bases, and 15 bases had no gene match. CDR1 is SGHRS, CDR2 YFSETQ, per germline. The CDR3 length is 14 residues. CDR3: CATGLGPFAGEQYF. CDR3 nucleotide sequence: TGCGCCACCGGACTAGGGCCTTTTGCTGGCGAGCAGTACTTC.

This clone was counted a single time. The chain combines TRBV2 with TRBJ2-6; 12 bases align to TRBD1. This CDR3 is built from 18 residues. Trimming took 6 bases from V and 3 from J; bases not matched to a gene: 9. Germline assignment: CDR1 SNHLY and CDR2 FYNNEI. CDR3 sequence reads: CASSPTGQGALGANVLTF. CDR3 in DNA: TGTGCCAGCAGCCCTACGGGACAGGGGGCGCTTGGGGCCAACGTCCTGACTTTC.

As for this clone: Other nucleotide sequences from this sample produce the same CDR3. J is TRBJ2-3 and V is TRBV7-2; 14 nucleotides match TRBD2. The germline CDR1 and CDR2 sequences are SGHTA and FQGNSA. The V gene end was trimmed by 5 bases and the J gene end by 4 bases; junction bases not matched to a gene: 2. The CDR3 sequence is 15 residues long. The CDR3 reads CASSRGLAGADTQYF. CDR3 sequence (DNA): TGTGCCAGCAGCCGGGGACTAGCGGGAGCAGATACGCAGTATTTT.

The V call is TRBV10-3, the J call TRBJ2-2; D gene ambiguous. The V end lost 4 bases, the J end lost 3 bases, and 3 bases lay between the germline ends. Looked up from germline, CDR1 is ENHRY and CDR2 is SYGVKD. The CDR3 consists of 12 residues. The CDR3 here is CAISGYTGELFF. The CDR3 bases are TGTGCCATCAGTGGCTACACCGGGGAGCTGTTTTTT.

In its sample, this clone was seen a few times. The gene calls are TRBV6-5 and TRBJ1-5; tentative D call: TRBD1 (5 bases). Trimming took off 6 bases at V and 6 bases at J, with 18 bases between the two ends. Germline V CDR1 and CDR2: MNHEY, SVGAGI. The length of the CDR3 is 15 residues. The chain's CDR3 is CASSPAAAGGQPQHF. The CDR3, as DNA: TGTGCCAGCAGCCCCGCGGCGGCGGGGGGTCAGCCCCAGCATTTT.

About this clone: Other DNA sequences within the sample encode an identical CDR3. This chain links TRBV15 with TRBJ1-1, with D maybe TRBD1 (5 bases). Germline CDR1 is LNHNV and CDR2 is YYDKDF (reference sequence). This CDR3 contains 14 residues. V was cut by 1 base and J by 4 bases, with 10 bases left in between. The CDR3 sequence: CATSRGGGSTEAFF. The CDR3 DNA sequence: TGTGCCACCAGCAGAGGGGGGGGAAGCACTGAAGCTTTCTTT.

The rearrangement links TRBV7-3 to TRBJ2-3, with a possible D match to TRBD2 (5 bases). From germline, CDR1 is SGHTA and CDR2 FQGTGA. This CDR3 is 15 amino acids long. Trimming stripped 2 bases from V and 0 bases from J, with 9 bases between. As DNA, the CDR3 is TGTGCCAGCAGCTTATTTCCGGGAAGCACAGATACGCAGTATTTT. Amino acids: CASSLFPGSTDTQYF.

The chain is built from TRBV11-2 and TRBJ1-3; D is undetermined. CDR1 and CDR2 (germline): SGHAT, FQNNGV. This CDR3 comprises 12 residues. V was cut by 1 base and J by 8 bases, with 6 bases left in between. The CDR3 coding sequence is TGTGCCAGCAGCTTAGCTTCGGACACCATATATTTT. Translation: CASSLASDTIYF.

CDR3 sequence reads: CASSLLPPGLAEETQYF. The CDR3 coding sequence is TGTGCCAGCAGCTTATTACCCCCCGGACTAGCGGAAGAGACCCAGTACTTC. V usage is TRBV7-2 and J usage is TRBJ2-5; 10 bases map to TRBD2. The CDR3 contains 17 residues. The V gene end was trimmed by 2 bases and the J gene end by 3 bases; junction bases not matched to a gene: 9. CDR1 is SGHTA, CDR2 FQGNSA, per germline.

Remarks on this clone: The same CDR3 also results from other DNA sequences found in this sample. V usage is TRBV30 and J usage is TRBJ1-2; D is perhaps TRBD1 (5 bases). Germline CDR1 GTSNPN, CDR2 SVGIG (reference sequence). The germline V and J ends were trimmed by 3 bases and 4 bases, with 9 bases remaining between them. This CDR3 is 12 amino acids long. The CDR3, as DNA: TGTGCCTGGAGCCCCGGGGGCTATGGCTACACCTTC. Its protein product is CAWSPGGYGYTF.

The V and J genes are TRBV2 and TRBJ2-7; D is possibly TRBD1 (5 bases). Trimming took 4 bases from V and 6 from J, leaving 13 bases between them. This CDR3 contains 13 residues. CDR1 and CDR2 (germline): SNHLY, FYNNEI. CDR3 in amino acids: CASSVAGSGEQYF. The CDR3 DNA reads TGTGCCAGCAGTGTTGCAGGGTCAGGCGAGCAGTACTTC.

This sequence joins TRBV23-1 and TRBJ1-3; D not resolved. TRBV23-1 is assigned to the ORF class and has an uncertain function. This CDR3 has 15 residues. Trimming took 7 bases from V and 4 from J, leaving 17 bases between them. The CDR3 coding sequence is TGCGCCAGCACCTTCACCTGGTCCTACGGAAACACCATATATTTT. This gives the protein CASTFTWSYGNTIYF.

This clone has only one observation. V usage is TRBV7-2 and J usage is TRBJ2-1; D unresolved. CDR1 is SGHTA and CDR2 is FQGNSA in the germline V gene. The CDR3 contains 13 residues. Trimming pared 5 bases from V and 5 bases from J, leaving 10 bases between. This CDR3 is CASSLRYDNEQFF. In DNA, the CDR3 is TGTGCCAGCAGCCTTCGTTACGACAATGAGCAGTTCTTC.

The chain is built from TRBV28 and TRBJ1-5; D remains ambiguous. Trimming removed 8 bases from V and 10 bases from J, with 21 bases in between. The CDR3 loop spans 14 amino acids. CDR1 and CDR2 (germline): MDHEN, SYDVKM. CDR3 in DNA: TGTGCCAGCGGAGAGGCGACCCCATTACAACCCCAGCATTTT. Translation gives CASGEATPLQPQHF. Combining the CDR3 with reference TRBV28 and TRBJ1-5 gives the whole variable domain DVKVTQSSRYLVKRTGEKVFLECVQDMDHENMFWYRQDPGLGLRLIYFSYDVKMKEKGDIPEGYSVSREKKERFSLILESASTNQTSMYLCASGEATPLQPQHFGDGTRLSIL.

This clone came up once. The gene calls are TRBV4-3 and TRBJ2-7, with TRBD2 identical over 10 bases. Germline V lookup: CDR1 LGHNA, CDR2 YSLEER. Unmatched junction bases numbered 2, after V lost 0 bases and J lost 0 bases. The CDR3 length is 16 residues. This CDR3 reads CASSQESGRASYEQYF. CDR3 DNA sequence: TGCGCCAGCAGCCAAGAGAGCGGGAGGGCCTCCTACGAGCAGTACTTC.

V gene TRBV4-2 combines with J gene TRBJ2-1; D is perhaps TRBD1 or TRBD2 (5 bases each). The V gene's germline CDR1 is LGHNA and CDR2 YNFKEQ. CDR3 length equals 14 residues. Trimming took off 2 bases at V and 5 bases at J, with 10 bases between the two ends. The CDR3: CASSQSRDHNEQFF. The CDR3 nucleotides are TGTGCCAGCAGCCAAAGCAGGGACCACAATGAGCAGTTCTTC.

The rearrangement links TRBV27 to TRBJ2-5; D is unresolved. The CDR3 is made up of 13 amino acids. Looked up from germline, CDR1 is MNHEY and CDR2 is SMNVEV (reference sequence). Trimming left V 4 bases short and J 0 bases short, with 6 bases between. The CDR3 spells CASSSNNQETQYF. As DNA, the CDR3 is TGTGCCAGCAGTTCAAATAACCAAGAGACCCAGTACTTC.

As concerns this clone: Other DNA sequences in this specimen translate into the identical CDR3. This chain links TRBV5-1 with TRBJ2-5; no clear D. V lost 3 bases, J lost 4 bases, and 10 bases lay in between. CDR1 and CDR2 from the germline V gene are SGHRS and YFSETQ. CDR3 length: 13 amino acids. The CDR3 loop is CASSSSPGETQYF. For the CDR3, the DNA is TGCGCCAGCAGCTCTTCCCCGGGAGAGACCCAGTACTTC.

A word on this clone: The sample contains more than one DNA sequence encoding this CDR3. This chain uses TRBV5-1 with TRBJ2-5; a possible D gene is TRBD2 (6 bases). Trimming took 3 bases from V and 3 from J, leaving 12 bases between them. The CDR3 is 14 amino acids. Germline assignment: CDR1 SGHRS and CDR2 YFSETQ. CDR3 sequence (DNA): TGCGCCAGCAGCTCCGGGACTGCGAAAGAGACCCAGTACTTC. Protein: CASSSGTAKETQYF.

The rearrangement uses TRBV30 and TRBJ1-4; D ambiguous. Germline V CDR1 and CDR2: GTSNPN, SVGIG (reference sequence). The CDR3 spans 12 residues. V dropped 5 bases and J dropped 8 bases, with 12 bases sitting between them. CDR3 DNA: TGTGCCTGGGCAAGTGGCGGGGAAAAACTGTTTTTT. This codes for CAWASGGEKLFF.

The rearrangement links TRBV18 to TRBJ2-7; TRBD2 might be the D (7 bases). Trimming pared 5 bases from V and 4 bases from J, leaving 18 bases between. The CDR3 loop spans 15 amino acids. CDR1 and CDR2 (germline): KGHSH, LQKENI. CDR3 loop: CASSSGGRELYEQYF. CDR3 sequence (DNA): TGTGCCAGCTCATCCGGGGGGCGGGAGCTGTACGAGCAGTACTTC.

This chain connects TRBV7-8 to TRBJ2-3, with TRBD2 identical over 12 bases. V lost 0 bases to trimming and J lost 5 bases; unmatched junction nucleotides: 9. This CDR3 comprises 18 residues. Germline CDR1 is SGHVS and CDR2 is FQNEAQ. The CDR3 loop reads CASSLALRLAGERDTQYF. CDR3 bases: TGTGCCAGCAGCTTAGCGCTAAGACTAGCGGGAGAAAGAGATACGCAGTATTTT.